These 4 T cell receptor beta chains originate from one sample sequenced in a study of technical replicates of blood from four donors. Sequenced by immunoSEQ multiplex PCR; TCRdb stores in-frame clones only, minus some. The sample lists roughly 90,000 clones; almost 97% were seen once. Specimen: T cells isolated from PBMCs. These receptors all come from a human donor in good health.

The rearrangement joins TRBV18 to TRBJ2-7, with D uncertain. The ends were cut back, 4 bases at V and 0 bases at J, with 10 bases in the middle. Germline lookup yields CDR1 KGHSH and CDR2 LQKENI. The CDR3 spans 14 residues. The CDR3 region has the DNA TGTGCCAGCTCACTAAACAGACACTCCTACGAGCAGTACTTC. Encoded protein: CASSLNRHSYEQYF.

The J gene is TRBJ2-1, the V gene TRBV30, with a weak D call TRBD1 (6 bases). V dropped 3 bases and J dropped 3 bases, with 12 bases sitting between them. CDR3 size: 14 residues. Germline values: CDR1 GTSNPN, CDR2 SVGIG (reference sequence). CDR3 loop: CAWSTPGHYNEQFF. CDR3 bases: TGTGCCTGGAGCACACCGGGACACTACAATGAGCAGTTCTTC.

The J gene is TRBJ2-1, the V gene TRBV5-6; 7 bases are shared with TRBD1. With 4 bases clipped from V and 5 bases from J, the junction kept 9 bases outside the gene matches. The CDR3 has 15 amino acids. CDR1 and CDR2 from the germline V gene are SGHDT and YYEEEE. In nucleotides, the CDR3 is TGTGCCAGCAGCGATCCGGGACAGACTAACAATGAGCAGTTCTTC. Protein sequence: CASSDPGQTNNEQFF.

The rearrangement joins TRBV4-1 to TRBJ1-2; D is ambiguous. From germline, CDR1 is MGHRA and CDR2 YSYEKL. Trimming pared 0 bases from V and 7 bases from J, leaving 6 bases between. This CDR3 is 12 amino acids long. The CDR3 here is CASSQDYRGYTF. DNA of the CDR3: TGCGCCAGCAGCCAAGATTATCGTGGCTACACCTTC.